The source of this TCR beta chain is a study of OX40 agonist ivuxolimab in advanced cancers. Sampled blood was obtained at baseline, cycle 4 day 1, and cycle 7 day 1. Measured with immunoSEQ multiplex PCR; TCRdb has only the in-frame clones, and not every one. The sample shows around 90,000 clones, about 91% of them seen only once. Trimming took 6 bases from V and 6 from J, leaving 13 bases between them. The CDR3 spans 13 residues. The germline V gene has CDR1 ENHRY and CDR2 SYGVKD. The source of this sequence is an adult with an advanced solid tumor such as melanoma, head and neck, liver or kidney cancer. Specimen: CD4+ or CD8+ T cells sorted from blood, collected in a trial of the OX40 agonist ivuxolimab. The chain has TRBV10-3 and TRBJ2-3; D might be TRBD1 or TRBD2, each matching 5 bases. This CDR3 is CAISPGTSDTQYF. CDR3 bases: TGTGCCATCAGCCCAGGGACCTCTGATACGCAGTATTTT.